What follows are 5 T cell receptor beta chains derived from one specimen sequenced in a study of blood T cell repertoires in COVID-19. Measured with immunoSEQ multiplex PCR; TCRdb has only the in-frame clones, and not every one. This table holds more than 200,000 clones, around 88% found once. Sequenced input: peripheral blood. These receptors were taken from a man aged 35 to 55 with active or convalescent COVID-19.

This rearrangement joins TRBV12-3 or TRBV12-4 to TRBJ2-7; TRBD2 might be the D (6 bases). Between the trimmed V and J ends, which lost 7 bases and 3 bases, there was a span of 13 bases. The CDR3 is 13 amino acids. CDR3: CASMRGDRYEQYF. CDR3 sequence (DNA): TGTGCCAGCATGCGGGGTGACCGCTACGAGCAGTACTTC.

The chain employs TRBV6-5 and TRBJ1-1, with D perhaps matching TRBD1 (5 bases). From germline, CDR1 is MNHEY and CDR2 SVGAGI. This CDR3 comprises 13 residues. V lost 5 bases to trimming and J lost 2 bases, with 9 bases between them. CDR3 sequence: CASSPQGNTEAFF. In DNA form, the CDR3 reads TGTGCCAGCAGTCCTCAGGGCAACACTGAAGCTTTCTTT.

The rearrangement joins TRBV4-1 to TRBJ1-5, with 8 bases matching TRBD1. This CDR3 has 15 residues. Trimming cost V 6 bases and J 3 bases; bases outside gene matches: 7. Germline lookup yields CDR1 MGHRA and CDR2 YSYEKL. CDR3 region: CASSPDRGPNQPQHF. CDR3 DNA sequence: TGCGCCAGCAGTCCAGACAGGGGCCCCAATCAGCCCCAGCATTTT.

This clone was found once. The chain uses TRBV4-2 and TRBJ1-2; D uncertain. Trimming removed 1 base from V and 6 bases from J, with 15 bases in between. Germline CDR1 and CDR2: LGHNA and YNFKEQ. The CDR3 has 15 residues. The DNA of the CDR3 is TGTGCCAGCAGCCAAGTAATCTTGGGCTCGGATGGCTACACCTTC. Its protein product is CASSQVILGSDGYTF.

The chain joins TRBV11-3 to TRBJ2-7; 11 bases line up with TRBD2. Germline values: CDR1 SGHNT, CDR2 YENEEA. After removal of 5 bases from V and 1 base from J, the junction contained 4 bases not matched to a gene. The CDR3 has 15 residues. CDR3 in amino acids: CASSSLAGGSYEQYF. Written as DNA, the CDR3 is TGTGCCAGCAGCAGCCTAGCGGGAGGATCCTACGAGCAGTACTTC.